Presented here are 25 T cell receptor beta chains from one specimen sequenced in a study of T cell clonality in common variable immunodeficiency. Study observations and caveats: Common variable immunodeficiency TCR beta sequences reportedly had fewer deletions and N-nucleotide insertions.

Some clones are missing from TCRdb's copy, which holds only in-frame ones; the method was immunoSEQ multiplex PCR. The sample includes about 7,300 clones, none of them occurring once. Which antigens these TCRs recognize remains unknown. The specimen sequenced was peripheral blood mononuclear cells. The receptors were gathered from a human donor with common variable immunodeficiency.

The CDR3 sequence: CASSLALAGVKDTQYF. The DNA read from the CDR3 is TGTGCCAGCAGCTTAGCTCTAGCGGGAGTAAAGGATACG. This chain connects TRBV7-8 to TRBJ2-3; TRBD2 matches 10 bases. Sequencing ends 3 residues short of the CDR3 end; the germline J gene provides the rest. This CDR3 region has 16 residues. Trimming took 0 bases from V and 6 from J; bases not matched to a gene: 6. The germline V gene encodes CDR1 SGHVS and CDR2 FQNEAQ. The entire variable domain, with the rest obtained from reference TRBV7-8 and TRBJ2-3, is as follows: GAGVSQSPRYKVAKRGQDVALRCDPISGHVSLFWYQQALGQGPEFLTYFQNEAQLDKSGLPSDRFFAERPEGSVSTLKIQRTQQEDSAVYLCASSLALAGVKDTQYFGPGTRLTVL.

In regard to this clone: The missing CDR3 end, 3 residues past where the read stops, is filled in from the germline J gene. This rearrangement joins TRBV2 to TRBJ1-1; 7 bases agree with TRBD1. Germline loops: CDR1 SNHLY, CDR2 FYNNEI. The ends lost 10 bases at V and 1 base at J; junction bases unmatched: 3. This CDR3 region has 12 residues. The CDR3: CATGTANTEAFF. CDR3 DNA (partial): TGTGCCACCGGGACAGCGAACACTGAA.

This clone is medium-sized in the sample. Read coverage stops 3 residues before the CDR3 terminus; the germline J gene supplies the remainder. This chain links TRBV5-1 with TRBJ1-3; D is unresolved. CDR3 length: 13 residues. V dropped 1 base and J dropped 2 bases, with 4 bases sitting between them. Germline V gene lookup returns CDR1 SGHRS and CDR2 YFSETQ. The CDR3 is CASSLPTGNTIYF. The CDR3 DNA, read in part, is TGCGCCAGCAGCTTGCCCACTGGAAACACC.

As for this clone: The CDR3 is cut off 3 residues early in the read; its end comes from the germline J gene. V and J are TRBV11-3 and TRBJ2-7; D is ambiguous. This CDR3 has 14 residues. V was clipped by 5 bases and J by 2 bases, with 13 bases between them. CDR1 and CDR2 (germline): SGHNT, YENEEA. CDR3 DNA, as far as it was read: TGTGCCAGCAGCCCCCCCGGTCGCCCCTACGAG. The encoded protein is CASSPPGRPYE. The entire CDR3 protein is CASSPPGRPYEQYF.

This clone was observed a few times. Read coverage stops 3 residues before the CDR3 terminus; the germline J gene supplies the remainder. The genes are TRBV7-2 and TRBJ2-7; 7 bases are a match to TRBD2. V lost 4 bases, J lost 3 bases, and 9 bases stayed unmatched. This CDR3 is 15 amino acids long. Per germline, CDR1 SGHTA and CDR2 FQGNSA. The sequenced CDR3 bases are TGTGCCAGCAGCTATCTAGCGGCCCTCATCTACGAG. It codes for CASSYLAALIYE. The whole CDR3 sequence reads CASSYLAALIYEQYF.

This clone was found many times. The read finishes 3 residues shy of the CDR3 end, and the germline J gene is used to complete it. The chain links TRBV12-5 to TRBJ1-1, with no clear D. The CDR3 has 11 amino acids. CDR1 is LGHNT, CDR2 FRNRAP, per germline. Incomplete CDR3 DNA: TGTGCTAGTGGAAAGCGGGCGGAA. Protein product: CASGKRAE. In full, the CDR3 is CASGKRAEAFF.

This clone was detected many times. The sequence runs out 3 residues before the end of the CDR3; the remainder is reconstructed from the germline J gene. The chain has TRBV28 and TRBJ1-1, with a possible D match to TRBD1 (5 bases). Trimming removed 2 bases at V and 3 bases at J, with 10 bases between. The germline CDR1 and CDR2 sequences are MDHEN and SYDVKM. The CDR3 covers 14 residues. CDR3 sequence reads: CASSLQGIYTEAFF. Incomplete CDR3 DNA: TGTGCCAGCAGTTTACAGGGCATTTACACTGAA. Supplemented by reference TRBV28 and TRBJ1-1, the full variable domain reads DVKVTQSSRYLVKRTGEKVFLECVQDMDHENMFWYRQDPGLGLRLIYFSYDVKMKEKGDIPEGYSVSREKKERFSLILESASTNQTSMYLCASSLQGIYTEAFFGQGTRLTVV.

Of note for this clone: The CDR3 is cut off 3 residues early in the read; its end comes from the germline J gene. The V and J genes are TRBV19 and TRBJ2-3, with D perhaps TRBD2 (5 bases). The CDR3 has 15 amino acids. Germline values: CDR1 LNHDA, CDR2 SQIVND (reference sequence). V was clipped by 0 bases and J by 0 bases, with 7 bases between them. The sequenced part of the CDR3 DNA is TGTGCCAGTAGTATAGATAGGACTAGCACAGATACG. It translates to CASSIDRTSTDT. The whole CDR3 protein is CASSIDRTSTDTQYF. The full variable domain, rest sourced from reference TRBV19 and TRBJ2-3, is DGGITQSPKYLFRKEGQNVTLSCEQNLNHDAMYWYRQDPGQGLRLIYYSQIVNDFQKGDIAEGYSVSREKKESFPLTVTSAQKNPTAFYLCASSIDRTSTDTQYFGPGTRLTVL.

In its sample, this clone was seen many times. The read finishes 3 residues shy of the CDR3 end, and the germline J gene is used to complete it. The genes are TRBV5-4 and TRBJ2-1; tentative D call: TRBD2 (6 bases). Germline CDR1 reads SGHNT; CDR2 reads YYREEE (reference sequence). V was clipped by 0 bases and J by 4 bases, with 11 bases between them. The CDR3 has 15 amino acids. The CDR3 loop reads CASSLGLGGYNEQFF. CDR3 bases read: TGTGCCAGCAGCTTGGGACTAGGCGGGTACAATGAG.

In the case of this clone: The CDR3 end is not reached by the read, which stops 3 residues before it; the germline J gene fills it in. The chain recombines TRBV6-1 with TRBJ2-7, with 9 nucleotides matching TRBD2. The trim removed 4 bases at V and 2 bases at J, leaving 3 bases unmatched. CDR1 and CDR2 (germline): MNHNS, SASEGT. This CDR3 has 14 amino acids. The CDR3 DNA, read in part, is TGTGCCAGCAGTGGCTCTAGCGGGACCTACGAG. Amino acid sequence: CASSGSSGTYE. The complete CDR3 sequence is CASSGSSGTYEQYF.

This clone appeared many times. The CDR3 extends 3 residues past the end of the read, so its final part is completed from the germline J gene. The chain carries TRBV7-3 and TRBJ2-5, with D possibly matching TRBD2 (5 bases). The V end lost 4 bases, the J end lost 2 bases, and 14 bases lay between the germline ends. The CDR3 spans 15 residues. The V gene's germline CDR1 is SGHTA and CDR2 FQGTGA. CDR3 in amino acids: CASSSTSRGQETQYF. CDR3 DNA (partial): TGTGCCAGCAGCTCTACTTCCCGGGGACAAGAGACC.

This clone was detected only a few times. From the germline J gene comes the end of the CDR3, since the read stops 3 residues before it. The chain employs TRBV11-3 and TRBJ2-3; D might be TRBD2 (5 bases). Germline assignment: CDR1 SGHNT and CDR2 YENEEA. CDR3 length equals 15 residues. V shed 6 bases and J shed 4 bases, with 17 bases lying between them. The CDR3 here is CASSLASGFADTQYF. Partial CDR3 DNA: TGTGCCAGCAGTCTAGCTTCGGGATTCGCAGATACG. The complete variable domain, with remaining parts taken from reference TRBV11-3 and TRBJ2-3, reads EAGVVQSPRYKIIEKKQPVAFWCNPISGHNTLYWYLQNLGQGPELLIRYENEEAVDDSQLPKDRFSAERLKGVDSTLKIQPAELGDSAVYLCASSLASGFADTQYFGPGTRLTVL.

As to this clone: The observed sequence ends 3 residues before the CDR3 terminus, with the missing tail filled in from the germline J gene. This rearrangement joins TRBV5-1 to TRBJ2-5, with TRBD2 matching 7 bases. This CDR3 comprises 14 residues. Germline CDR1 SGHRS, CDR2 YFSETQ. V lost 3 bases to trimming and J lost 5 bases; unmatched junction nucleotides: 7. Incomplete CDR3 DNA: TGCGCCAGCAGCTACCGGGACTATGGGGAGACC. The encoded protein is CASSYRDYGET. In full, the CDR3 reads CASSYRDYGETQYF.

This clone appeared many times. The read comes to an end 3 residues before the CDR3 does, leaving the germline J gene to fill in the end. The V and J genes are TRBV7-8 and TRBJ2-3; tentative D call: TRBD2 (6 bases). Germline V gene lookup returns CDR1 SGHVS and CDR2 FQNEAQ. V lost 1 base and J 0 bases, leaving 8 bases between the germline ends. This CDR3 region has 15 residues. Incomplete CDR3 DNA: TGTGCCAGCAGCTTAGTTAGCGGTAGCACAGATACG. Protein product: CASSLVSGSTDT. The whole CDR3 protein reads CASSLVSGSTDTQYF.

This clone counts as medium-sized. The CDR3 end is not reached by the read, which stops 3 residues before it; the germline J gene fills it in. This chain joins TRBV6-1 and TRBJ2-5; D call uncertain. The CDR3 is made up of 11 amino acids. In germline, CDR1 is MNHNS, CDR2 SASEGT. Deletions cut 4 bases from V and 5 bases from J, with 5 bases between. CDR3 residues: CASSVSETQYF. The sequenced part of the CDR3 DNA is TGTGCCAGCAGTGTGAGCGAGACC.

To note about this clone: The read terminates 3 residues ahead of where the CDR3 ends, so the germline J gene completes it. The J gene is TRBJ2-7, the V gene TRBV5-6; possibly TRBD1 for D (6 bases). Germline lookup yields CDR1 SGHDT and CDR2 YYEEEE. V was trimmed by 4 bases and J by 0 bases, leaving 11 bases between them. The CDR3 extends over 14 amino acids. The part of the CDR3 DNA that was read is TGTGCCAGCAGCCGGGACACGAGCTCCTACGAG. Translation: CASSRDTSSYE. The full CDR3 sequence reads CASSRDTSSYEQYF.

Concerning this clone: Read sequence stops 3 residues before the CDR3 end, and the germline J gene provides the missing end. The chain carries TRBV6-1 and TRBJ2-5; D not certain. The germline gives CDR1 MNHNS, CDR2 SASEGT. V lost 4 bases to trimming and J lost 2 bases, with 14 bases between them. The CDR3 is 15 amino acids. CDR3 residues: CASSGETLGQETQYF. Partial CDR3 DNA: TGTGCCAGCAGTGGTGAGACACTTGGACAAGAGACC.

This clone was seen more than once but under ten times. The CDR3 end falls 3 residues outside the read, so it is completed with the germline J gene. The V call is TRBV30, the J call TRBJ1-3; D is perhaps TRBD1 (6 bases). V lost 0 bases to trimming and J lost 8 bases, with 20 bases between them. This CDR3 has 16 amino acids. The germline CDR1 and CDR2 sequences are GTSNPN and SVGIG (reference sequence). The CDR3 protein is CAWSVLGAGGMDTIYF. CDR3 DNA (partial): TGTGCCTGGAGTGTACTAGGGGCGGGGGGCATGGACACC.

As regards this clone: The CDR3 is cut off 3 residues early in the read; its end comes from the germline J gene. This sequence joins TRBV30 and TRBJ1-6, with D uncertain. The CDR3 is 14 amino acids. V was pared by 0 bases and J by 6 bases, with 9 bases between. Per germline, CDR1 GTSNPN and CDR2 SVGIG (reference sequence). The CDR3 sequence: CAWSVRRGNSPLHF. CDR3 DNA, as far as it was read: TGTGCCTGGAGTGTACGGCGCGGTAATTCACCC.

In this sample, this clone turned up a few times. The read is 3 residues too short to cover the CDR3 end, so that end is filled in from the germline J gene. The chain carries TRBV5-1 and TRBJ2-1; a weak D match, TRBD2 (6 bases). Germline V gives CDR1 SGHRS, CDR2 YFSETQ. CDR3 length equals 15 residues. Trimming removed 1 base at V and 3 bases at J, with 11 bases between. The CDR3 protein is CASSLRVAVYNEQFF. The DNA read from the CDR3 is TGCGCCAGCAGCTTGAGAGTAGCGGTCTACAATGAG.

There are many counts of this clone. CDR3 in amino acids: CASSLRQGPYGYTF. The sequenced CDR3 bases are TGTGCCAGCAGCCTGCGACAGGGACCCTATGGC. The chain recombines TRBV14 with TRBJ1-2; TRBD1 agrees at 7 bases. The read gets to within 3 residues of the CDR3 end, and the germline J gene fills in the rest. Trimming at V came to 4 bases and at J to 4 bases, leaving 6 bases not matched to a gene. The CDR3 spans 14 residues. Germline V gene data show CDR1 as SGHDN and CDR2 as FVKESK. The whole variable domain, filled in from reference TRBV14 and TRBJ1-2, reads EAGVTQFPSHSVIEKGQTVTLRCDPISGHDNLYWYRRVMGKEIKFLLHFVKESKQDESGMPNNRFLAERTGGTYSTLKVQPAELEDSGVYFCASSLRQGPYGYTFGSGTRLTVV.

This clone was seen many times. With the read ending 3 residues before the CDR3 end, the germline J gene is used to fill in that end. The V and J genes are TRBV10-1 and TRBJ2-1; tentative D call: TRBD1 (5 bases). CDR3 length: 12 amino acids. Germline lookup yields CDR1 WNHNN and CDR2 SYGVQD (reference sequence). The V and J ends lost 2 bases and 6 bases respectively, with 5 bases between them. This CDR3 is CASSEQGNEQFF. The sequenced part of the CDR3 DNA is TGCGCCAGCAGTGAGCAGGGCAATGAG.

This clone ranks as medium-sized. The CDR3 DNA, read in part, is TGCAGTGCTAGAGGGGACATTTGGGCG. Protein product: CSARGDIWA. The complete CDR3 protein is CSARGDIWAQYF. J is TRBJ2-3 and V is TRBV20-1; possible D gene TRBD1, 6 bases. The read ends 3 residues early relative to the CDR3; the germline J gene fills the gap. The CDR3 spans 12 residues. CDR1 and CDR2 from the germline V gene are DFQATT and SNEGSKA (reference sequence).

On this clone itself: The DNA ends 3 residues before the CDR3 does, and the rest of the CDR3 is filled in from the germline J gene. This chain connects TRBV30 to TRBJ2-3; 7 bases map to TRBD2. After removal of 0 bases from V and 3 bases from J, the junction contained 3 bases not matched to a gene. Germline-derived CDR1 and CDR2 are GTSNPN and SVGIG (reference sequence). The length of the CDR3 is 14 residues. The CDR3: CAWSVPGGTDTQYF. Incomplete CDR3 DNA: TGTGCCTGGAGTGTACCCGGGGGGACAGATACG.

As regards this clone: Read data end 3 residues before the CDR3 end; the end is taken from the germline J gene. The J gene is TRBJ2-3, the V gene TRBV7-2; D not resolved. V was cut by 3 bases and J by 2 bases, with 6 bases left in between. Per germline, CDR1 SGHTA and CDR2 FQGNSA. The CDR3 has 13 residues. CDR3 DNA, as far as it was read: TGTGCCAGCAGCTTTGGCCACACAGATACG. It encodes CASSFGHTDT. In full, the CDR3 is CASSFGHTDTQYF.